This T cell receptor (beta chain) was found in a study of T cells in localized non-small cell lung cancer. Overall study results and limits: Among the tissues sampled, uninvolved adjacent lung had the highest T cell clonality, above tumor. Adjacent lung held a median approximately 50 of the top 100 tumor clones.

Produced via immunoSEQ multiplex PCR; TCRdb's table is partial and in-frame only. Altogether 12,000 or so clones are present, 70% to 90% being singletons, with the ten largest covering approximately 23%. This clone has more than one count but fewer than ten. Its antigen is not known. V lost 5 bases and J 2 bases, leaving 9 bases between the germline ends. Looked up from germline, CDR1 is MDHEN and CDR2 is SYDVKM. The CDR3 length is 13 residues. Sequenced material: peripheral blood, taken before any cancer treatment. The sequence was collected from a male donor at least 60 years old with stage I lung adenocarcinoma. The rearrangement uses TRBV28 and TRBJ2-5; D gene ambiguous. This chain's CDR3 is CASSTTAQETQYF. The CDR3 DNA follows: TGTGCCAGCAGTACAACAGCACAAGAGACCCAGTACTTC.